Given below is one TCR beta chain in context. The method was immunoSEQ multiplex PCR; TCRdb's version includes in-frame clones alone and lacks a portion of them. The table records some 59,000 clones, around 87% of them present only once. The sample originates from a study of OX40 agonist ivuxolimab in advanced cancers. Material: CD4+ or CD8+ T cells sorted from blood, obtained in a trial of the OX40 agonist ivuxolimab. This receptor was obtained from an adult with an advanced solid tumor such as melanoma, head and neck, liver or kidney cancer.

The CDR3 coding sequence is TGTGCCAGCAGTTACTACCGGTTTTCCGGACCCTACGAGCAGTACTTC. Translated, it gives CASSYYRFSGPYEQYF. V is TRBV6-5 and J is TRBJ2-7; D uncertain. Germline V gene data show CDR1 as MNHEY and CDR2 as SVGAGI. V shed 1 base and J shed 2 bases, with 15 bases lying between them. CDR3 length equals 16 residues.